Below, 19 T cell receptor beta chains from the same sample are listed, as sequenced in a study of blood T cell repertoires in COVID-19. Sequencing used immunoSEQ multiplex PCR; TCRdb keeps in-frame clones, though not all of them. Of more than 250,000 clones listed, approximately 86% are singletons. Sequenced material: PBMCs or T cells enriched from blood (not recorded which). These TCRs come from a woman aged 18-29 years who had recovered from COVID-19.

The chain couples TRBV29-1 to TRBJ2-1, with TRBD2 as a possible D gene (6 bases). This CDR3 has 14 amino acids. Trimming took 3 bases from V and 4 from J, leaving 13 bases between them. Looked up from germline, CDR1 is SQVTM and CDR2 is ANQGSEA. As DNA, the CDR3 is TGCAGCGTTGAGGGCGGGGTTAATTACAATGAGCAGTTCTTC. Protein sequence: CSVEGGVNYNEQFF.

The chain is built from TRBV5-1 and TRBJ2-1, with 9 bases matching TRBD1. Germline V CDR1 and CDR2: SGHRS, YFSETQ. This CDR3 has 15 residues. Trimming cost V 4 bases and J 5 bases; bases outside gene matches: 7. The CDR3, as DNA: TGCGCCAGCAGCCCCGGACAGGGGCAGCACAATGAGCAGTTCTTC. Protein: CASSPGQGQHNEQFF.

The genes are TRBV6-5 and TRBJ2-7; D remains ambiguous. This CDR3 is built from 11 residues. Germline CDR1 and CDR2: MNHEY and SVGAGI. Trimming pared 8 bases from V and 0 bases from J, leaving 5 bases between. The CDR3 protein is CASGNSYEQYF. The CDR3 nucleotides read TGTGCCAGCGGCAACTCCTACGAGCAGTACTTC.

V and J are TRBV19 and TRBJ1-2, with TRBD1 identical over 8 bases. In germline, CDR1 is LNHDA, CDR2 SQIVND (reference sequence). Losses at the gene ends were 6 bases for V and 7 bases for J; bases not matched to a gene: 4. The CDR3 is made up of 12 amino acids. The DNA of the CDR3 is TGTGCCAGTAGCTGGACAGGGCTTGGCTACACCTTC. Translation: CASSWTGLGYTF.

On this clone itself: The same CDR3 arises from other DNA sequences in this sample as well. J is TRBJ2-7 and V is TRBV18; 7 bases match TRBD2. In germline, CDR1 is KGHSH, CDR2 LQKENI. CDR3 length equals 14 residues. With 3 bases clipped from V and 0 bases from J, the junction kept 2 bases outside the gene matches. The DNA of the CDR3 is TGTGCCAGCTCACCGGGAGGGAGCTCCTACGAGCAGTACTTC. It encodes CASSPGGSSYEQYF.

The chain couples TRBV7-2 to TRBJ1-1, with 10 positions matching TRBD1. With 7 bases clipped from V and 4 bases from J, the junction kept 6 bases outside the gene matches. This CDR3 has 14 amino acids. Looked up from germline, CDR1 is SGHTA and CDR2 is FQGNSA. CDR3 protein: CASTRRTGGTEAFF. The CDR3 DNA follows: TGTGCCAGCACCCGCCGGACAGGGGGCACTGAAGCTTTCTTT.

DNA for the CDR3: TGCGCCAGCAGCCAAGGACTGGCTAGGACTGCGGTAGATACGCAGTATTTT. This translates into CASSQGLARTAVDTQYF. V gene TRBV4-3 combines with J gene TRBJ2-3, with a possible D match to TRBD2 (5 bases). The V gene's germline CDR1 is LGHNA and CDR2 YSLEER. V gave up 1 base and J gave up 5 bases, with 19 bases separating them. This CDR3 spans 17 amino acids.

The V and J genes are TRBV27 and TRBJ2-1; D unresolved. There are 16 residues in the CDR3. From germline, CDR1 is MNHEY and CDR2 SMNVEV (reference sequence). With 2 bases removed from V and 0 bases from J, the gap between germline ends came to 11 bases. The DNA for the CDR3 is TGTGCCAGCAGTTTAGGATCAGCGAACTCCTACAATGAGCAGTTCTTC. The encoded protein is CASSLGSANSYNEQFF.

The rearrangement links TRBV5-1 to TRBJ2-5, with 9 bases aligning to TRBD2. Germline trimming cut 2 bases from V and 5 bases from J; bases unmatched to any gene: 7. The CDR3 loop spans 15 amino acids. Germline V gene data show CDR1 as SGHRS and CDR2 as YFSETQ. The DNA of the CDR3 is TGCGCCAGCAGCTTTAATAGCGGGAGCTTCGAGACCCAGTACTTC. Translation gives CASSFNSGSFETQYF.

The chain has TRBV19 and TRBJ1-1, with 9 bases lining up with TRBD1. CDR1 and CDR2 (germline): LNHDA, SQIVND (reference sequence). Unmatched junction bases numbered 5, after V lost 6 bases and J lost 0 bases. This CDR3 spans 15 amino acids. The CDR3 is CASSTGTGMNTEAFF. CDR3 DNA sequence: TGTGCCAGTAGCACCGGGACAGGGATGAACACTGAAGCTTTCTTT.

This clone was found a few times. V is TRBV30 and J is TRBJ2-4; TRBD2 might be the D (6 bases). The CDR3 is 14 amino acids. Trimming left V 3 bases short and J 4 bases short, with 13 bases between. Germline CDR1 GTSNPN, CDR2 SVGIG (reference sequence). This chain's CDR3 is CAWRAGDWKNIQYF. The CDR3 DNA reads as TGTGCCTGGAGGGCCGGGGACTGGAAAAACATTCAGTACTTC. Full variable domain (outside the CDR3, taken from reference TRBV30 and TRBJ2-4): SQTIHQWPATLVQPVGSPLSLECTVEGTSNPNLYWYRQAAGRGLQLLFYSVGIGQISSEVPQNLSASRPQDRQFILSSKKLLLSDSGFYLCAWRAGDWKNIQYFGAGTRLSVL.

This chain uses TRBV6-4 with TRBJ2-3; a weak D match, TRBD2 (5 bases). Germline CDR1 is MRHNA and CDR2 is SNTAGT. This CDR3 is built from 15 residues. The V and J ends lost 5 bases and 2 bases respectively, with 14 bases between them. CDR3 loop: CASSIFGLNTDTQYF. The CDR3 DNA sequence: TGTGCCAGCAGTATATTCGGACTGAACACAGATACGCAGTATTTT.

The chain combines TRBV14 with TRBJ1-2, with a weak D call TRBD1 (6 bases). This CDR3 comprises 15 residues. Germline V gives CDR1 SGHDN, CDR2 FVKESK. Between the trimmed V and J ends, which lost 1 base and 8 bases, there was a span of 17 bases. The CDR3, as DNA: TGTGCCAGCAGCCAAGCTTTGACAGGTGAAGGAGGCTACACCTTC. It codes for CASSQALTGEGGYTF.

Only a few counts were recorded for this clone. This chain connects TRBV11-2 to TRBJ1-6; D is undetermined. This CDR3 is built from 16 residues. CDR1 is SGHAT, CDR2 FQNNGV, per germline. V was shortened by 1 base and J by 0 bases, with 7 bases between the two germline ends. The CDR3 spells CASSLVPSSYNSPLHF. DNA of the CDR3: TGTGCCAGCAGCTTAGTCCCGAGCTCCTATAATTCACCCCTCCACTTT.

V is TRBV3-1 (or the pseudogene TRBV3-2) and J is TRBJ2-1; 8 positions agree with TRBD1. The length of the CDR3 is 15 residues. CDR1 and CDR2 (germline): LGHDT, YNNKEL (reference sequence). J lost 7 bases, V lost 4 bases, and 9 bases had no gene match. As DNA, the CDR3 is TGTGCCAGCAGCCCAGTCGGACAGGGCGGGAATGAGCAGTTCTTC. Its translation: CASSPVGQGGNEQFF.

V and J are TRBV3-1 (or the pseudogene TRBV3-2) and TRBJ1-4, with D unclear. Trimming took 1 base from V and 8 from J, leaving 14 bases between them. Per germline, CDR1 LGHDT and CDR2 YNNKEL (reference sequence). There are 15 residues in the CDR3. CDR3 region: CASSQGWKTREKLFF. DNA of the CDR3: TGTGCCAGCAGCCAAGGATGGAAAACTAGGGAAAAACTGTTTTTT.

The chain couples TRBV7-9 to TRBJ2-1, with D tentatively TRBD2 (6 bases). CDR1 is SEHNR and CDR2 is FQNEAQ in the germline V gene (reference sequence). V lost 1 base and J 2 bases, leaving 9 bases between the germline ends. This CDR3 is 15 amino acids long. The CDR3 loop is CASSLVGGTYNEQFF. In DNA, the CDR3 is TGTGCCAGCAGCTTAGTGGGCGGGACCTACAATGAGCAGTTCTTC. Full variable domain (rest looked up from reference TRBV7-9 and TRBJ2-1): DTGVSQNPRHKITKRGQNVTFRCDPISEHNRLYWYRQTLGQGPEFLTYFQNEAQLEKSRLLSDRFSAERPKGSFSTLEIQRTEQGDSAMYLCASSLVGGTYNEQFFGPGTRLTVL.

CDR3 DNA sequence: TGTGCCAGCAGCGGCGGTACCCAGGGGTTGGATGGCTACACCTTC. Translation: CASSGGTQGLDGYTF. V is TRBV3-1 (or the pseudogene TRBV3-2) and J is TRBJ1-2; TRBD1 might be the D (6 bases). Germline V gene sequence: CDR1 LGHDT, CDR2 YNNKEL (reference sequence). The V end was cut by 5 bases, the J end by 6 bases, with 19 bases between. The CDR3 consists of 15 residues.

A note on this clone: Other DNA sequences in the sample encode the same CDR3. The chain recombines TRBV19 with TRBJ1-2; 9 nucleotides match TRBD1. Trimming took 3 bases from V and 5 from J; bases not matched to a gene: 1. CDR1 and CDR2 (germline): LNHDA, SQIVND (reference sequence). The CDR3 covers 13 residues. The CDR3 loop is CASSMGQGYGYTF. CDR3 in DNA: TGTGCCAGTAGTATGGGACAGGGATATGGCTACACCTTC.